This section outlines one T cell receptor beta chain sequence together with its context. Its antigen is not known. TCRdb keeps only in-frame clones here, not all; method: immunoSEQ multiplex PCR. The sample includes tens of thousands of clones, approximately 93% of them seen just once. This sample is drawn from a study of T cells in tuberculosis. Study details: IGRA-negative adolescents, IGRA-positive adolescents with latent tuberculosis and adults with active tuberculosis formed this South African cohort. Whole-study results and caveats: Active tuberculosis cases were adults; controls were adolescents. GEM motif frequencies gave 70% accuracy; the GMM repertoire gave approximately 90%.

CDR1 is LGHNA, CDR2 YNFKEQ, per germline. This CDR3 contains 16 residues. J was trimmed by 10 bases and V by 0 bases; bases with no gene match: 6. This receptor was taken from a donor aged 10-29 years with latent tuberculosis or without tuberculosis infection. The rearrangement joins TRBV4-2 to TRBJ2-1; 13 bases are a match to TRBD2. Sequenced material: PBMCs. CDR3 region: CASSQEGGLAGREQFF. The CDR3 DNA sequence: TGTGCCAGCAGCCAAGAGGGGGGACTAGCGGGACGGGAGCAGTTCTTC.